These 25 T cell receptor beta chains came from one sample sequenced in a study of T cells in Graves' hyperthyroidism and ophthalmopathy. Using RNA transcripts as the source, TCR beta CDR3 regions were amplified. The TCR CDR3 was amplified in a first-round RT-PCR using the HTBI primer set. Each CDR3 protein gets one entry after TCRdb re-called the multiplex PCR reads with MiXCR. The sample lists 500,000 to 600,000 distinct CDR3 sequences, 15% to 20% occurring once. The material sequenced was blood. These receptors all stem from a man aged 40-49 years with Graves' ophthalmopathy.

With respect to this clonotype: A read error may account for a junction end that differs from germline. The chain uses TRBV4-2 and TRBJ2-3; no clear D gene. There are 16 residues in the CDR3. The V gene's germline CDR1 is LGHNA and CDR2 YNFKEQ. DNA of the CDR3: TGTGCCAGCAGCCAAGGTGGGGTATTTAGCACAGATACGCTGTATTTT. Its protein product is CASSQGGVFSTDTLYF.

This rearrangement joins TRBV7-9 to TRBJ2-7; D uncertain. The V end was cut by 5 bases, the J end by 2 bases, with 13 bases between. In germline, CDR1 is SEHNR, CDR2 FQNEAQ (reference sequence). CDR3 length equals 14 residues. The CDR3: CASSPPLGTYEQYF. In nucleotides, the CDR3 is TGTGCCAGCAGCCCCCCGCTGGGTACCTACGAGCAGTACTTC.

This clonotype was found many times. This rearrangement joins TRBV7-2 to TRBJ2-2, with D possibly being TRBD2 (7 bases). V was trimmed by 1 base and J by 5 bases, leaving 17 bases between them. This CDR3 is 17 amino acids long. Germline V CDR1 and CDR2: SGHTA, FQGNSA. CDR3 DNA sequence: TGTGCCAGCAGCTTAGGGTCACGGGGGGCGAGGACCGGGGAGCTGTTTTTT. As protein: CASSLGSRGARTGELFF. Full variable domain (missing parts from reference TRBV7-2 and TRBJ2-2): GAGVSQSPSNKVTEKGKDVELRCDPISGHTALYWYRQSLGQGLEFLIYFQGNSAPDKSGLPSDRFSAERTGGSVSTLTIQRTQQEDSAVYLCASSLGSRGARTGELFFGEGSRLTVL.

Ten or more counts support this clonotype. J is TRBJ2-3 and V is TRBV29-1, with D uncertain. The V end was cut by 0 bases, the J end by 6 bases, with 13 bases between. The CDR3 sequence is 14 residues long. The germline V gene has CDR1 SQVTM and CDR2 ANQGSEA. In nucleotides, the CDR3 is TGCAGCGTTGAAGAGCGCGGCTTTTGGGATACGCAGTATTTT. Translating gives CSVEERGFWDTQYF.

There are a few counts of this clonotype. The rearrangement joins TRBV7-3 to TRBJ2-1; D might be TRBD1 (5 bases). The CDR3 extends over 15 amino acids. V was shortened by 5 bases and J by 4 bases, with 15 bases between the two germline ends. The germline V gene has CDR1 SGHTA and CDR2 FQGTGA. Here the CDR3 DNA reads TGTGCCAGCAGCCCTACTTGGACACGTTACAATGAGCAGTTCTTC. Amino acid sequence: CASSPTWTRYNEQFF. The whole variable domain, filled in from reference TRBV7-3 and TRBJ2-1, reads GAGVSQTPSNKVTEKGKYVELRCDPISGHTALYWYRQSLGQGPEFLIYFQGTGAADDSGLPNDRFFAVRPEGSVSTLKIQRTERGDSAVYLCASSPTWTRYNEQFFGPGTRLTVL.

This clonotype came up many times. The gene calls are TRBV2 and TRBJ2-2; 7 nucleotides match TRBD2. V lost 3 bases to trimming and J lost 4 bases; unmatched junction nucleotides: 2. Per germline, CDR1 SNHLY and CDR2 FYNNEI. The CDR3 runs 14 residues. This chain's CDR3 is CASSELAATGELFF. In DNA, the CDR3 is TGTGCCAGCAGTGAGCTAGCGGCCACCGGGGAGCTGTTTTTT.

This clonotype appeared a few times. The chain recombines TRBV4-2 with TRBJ1-2, with 7 bases that match TRBD1. Germline lookup yields CDR1 LGHNA and CDR2 YNFKEQ. The V segment lost 2 bases and the J segment 6 bases; nucleotides outside the gene matches: 21. The CDR3 loop spans 19 amino acids. The CDR3 loop reads CASSQLPGDQGVKMDGYTF. The CDR3 nucleotides read TGTGCCAGCAGCCAACTCCCCGGGGATCAGGGGGTAAAAATGGATGGCTACACCTTC.

This clonotype was observed at least ten times. The gene calls are TRBV11-1 and TRBJ2-1; no firm D call. This CDR3 spans 13 amino acids. CDR1 SGHAT and CDR2 FQDESV come from the germline V gene (reference sequence). The ends were cut back, 2 bases at V and 7 bases at J, with 9 bases in the middle. CDR3 sequence: CASSLPLSNEQFF. The DNA of the CDR3 is TGTGCCAGCAGCTTACCACTATCGAATGAGCAGTTCTTC. Supplemented by reference TRBV11-1 and TRBJ2-1, the full variable domain reads EAEVAQSPRYKITEKSQAVAFWCDPISGHATLYWYRQILGQGPELLVQFQDESVVDDSQLPKDRFSAERLKGVDSTLKIQPAELGDSAMYLCASSLPLSNEQFFGPGTRLTVL.

This clonotype was seen ten or more times. This chain uses TRBV7-2 with TRBJ2-2; D is uncertain. Germline CDR1 SGHTA, CDR2 FQGNSA. Deletions cut 5 bases from V and 6 bases from J, with 10 bases between. The CDR3 is 13 amino acids. The CDR3 sequence: CASSPYISGELFF. As DNA, the CDR3 is TGTGCCAGCAGCCCGTACATCTCCGGGGAGCTGTTTTTT.

The CDR3 nucleotides read TGCAGCGGTGTGGGGACTAGCGGGATAAATGAGCAGTTCTTC. The encoded protein is CSGVGTSGINEQFF. The rearrangement uses TRBV29-1 and TRBJ2-1, with 13 bases matching TRBD2. Trimming at V came to 7 bases and at J to 7 bases, leaving 7 bases not matched to a gene. The CDR3 runs 14 residues. Per germline, CDR1 SQVTM and CDR2 ANQGSEA.

This clonotype has more than one count but fewer than ten. This sequence joins TRBV25-1 and TRBJ2-5; TRBD2 might be the D (5 bases). Trimming left V 3 bases short and J 4 bases short, with 12 bases between. The CDR3 contains 14 residues. The germline gives CDR1 MGHDK, CDR2 SYGVNS. CDR3 loop: CASSEVRERETQYF. CDR3 bases: TGTGCCAGCAGTGAGGTGAGGGAAAGAGAGACCCAGTACTTC.

V is TRBV12-5 and J is TRBJ2-3, with a tentative D call TRBD1 (6 bases). This CDR3 region has 18 residues. Per the germline V gene, CDR1 is LGHNT and CDR2 is FRNRAP. V lost 0 bases, J lost 6 bases, and 22 bases lay in between. This CDR3 reads CASGLVLGQIRSRDTQYF. The CDR3 DNA is TGTGCTAGTGGTTTGGTACTTGGACAGATTAGGTCGCGGGATACGCAGTATTTT.

The chain links TRBV7-9 to TRBJ2-1; 7 nucleotides align to TRBD2. Losses at the gene ends were 2 bases for V and 4 bases for J; bases not matched to a gene: 17. CDR1 and CDR2 (germline): SEHNR, FQNEAQ (reference sequence). The CDR3 runs to 19 residues. The CDR3 DNA reads as TGTGCCAGCAGCTTAAGACGGACAAGCGGGAACCCTTGGTACAATGAGCAGTTCTTC. Protein sequence: CASSLRRTSGNPWYNEQFF.

This clonotype was recorded a few times. V usage is TRBV20-1 and J usage is TRBJ1-1; 7 bases are shared with TRBD1. This CDR3 is 13 amino acids long. Germline V lookup: CDR1 DFQATT, CDR2 SNEGSKA (reference sequence). CDR3 in DNA: TGCAGAGCACCGGGACAGAAGAGAATTGAAGCTTTCTTT. It codes for CRAPGQKRIEAFF.

The chain joins TRBV9 to TRBJ2-3; D gene uncertain. The CDR3 has 17 residues. V gave up 0 bases and J gave up 5 bases, with 19 bases separating them. Germline CDR1 is SGDLS and CDR2 is YYNGEE. CDR3 nucleotide sequence: TGTGCCAGCAGCGTAGTGGGTGGACCGCCAATAGAAGATACGCAGTATTTT. Protein: CASSVVGGPPIEDTQYF.

Comments on this clonotype: A much larger clonotype is one base distant, so this may be a read error. The chain recombines TRBV7-2 with TRBJ2-3; 9 bases align to TRBD2. CDR3 length: 17 residues. Germline loops: CDR1 SGHTA, CDR2 FQGNSA. CDR3 sequence reads: CASSLVRLAGSTDTRYF. The CDR3 DNA reads TGTGCCAGCAGCTTAGTTAGGCTAGCGGGATCCACAGATACGCGGTATTTT.

The rearrangement joins TRBV19 to TRBJ1-5; D not resolved. Between the trimmed V and J ends, which lost 4 bases and 1 base, there was a span of 11 bases. The CDR3 sequence is 15 residues long. CDR1 LNHDA and CDR2 SQIVND come from the germline V gene (reference sequence). In DNA, the CDR3 is TGTGCCAGTAGTACTCCGGGGAGGAGCAATCAGCCCCAGCATTTT. Encoded protein: CASSTPGRSNQPQHF.

This clonotype has at least ten counts. The genes are TRBV28 and TRBJ2-7; 10 nucleotides align to TRBD1. Germline CDR1 MDHEN, CDR2 SYDVKM. V gave up 8 bases and J gave up 2 bases; unmatched junction bases: 6. This CDR3 comprises 14 residues. CDR3 DNA: TGTGCCAGCGGAACCGGGACAGGGGCCTACGAGCAGTACTTC. Amino acid sequence: CASGTGTGAYEQYF.

At least ten counts were recorded for this clonotype. DNA for the CDR3: TGCGCCAGCAGCTTTCAAACCGGGACGGCAGACACTGAAGCTTTCTTT. Translated, it gives CASSFQTGTADTEAFF. The chain links TRBV5-1 to TRBJ1-1; possibly TRBD1 for D (5 bases). V was cut by 2 bases and J by 3 bases, with 17 bases left in between. This CDR3 region has 16 residues. Per germline, CDR1 SGHRS and CDR2 YFSETQ.

The sample holds many counts of this clonotype. The chain has TRBV7-9 and TRBJ1-1; D remains unclear. In germline, CDR1 is SEHNR, CDR2 FQNEAQ (reference sequence). V lost 5 bases, J lost 2 bases, and 12 bases lay in between. The CDR3 length is 14 residues. For the CDR3, the DNA is TGTGCCAGCAGCCCCGCAGTCCCAAACACTGAAGCTTTCTTT. Translating gives CASSPAVPNTEAFF.

In this sample, this clonotype turned up many times. The chain couples TRBV20-1 to TRBJ2-1; TRBD2 matches 9 bases. This CDR3 comprises 16 residues. CDR1 and CDR2 from the germline V gene are DFQATT and SNEGSKA (reference sequence). The trim removed 3 bases at V and 6 bases at J, leaving 12 bases unmatched. CDR3 loop: CSASKAGGKTFNEQFF. The CDR3 bases are TGCAGTGCTAGTAAAGCGGGGGGAAAGACTTTCAATGAGCAGTTCTTC.

This sequence joins TRBV27 and TRBJ1-6; maybe TRBD1 (6 bases). Trimming pared 2 bases from V and 10 bases from J, leaving 12 bases between. Germline assignment: CDR1 MNHEY and CDR2 SMNVEV (reference sequence). This CDR3 is 14 amino acids long. In DNA form, the CDR3 reads TGTGCCAGCAGTTTAACAGGGTTTCGGTCACCCCTCCACTTT. It yields the protein CASSLTGFRSPLHF.

The chain employs TRBV7-8 and TRBJ2-3; 8 bases align to TRBD2. The CDR3 loop spans 17 amino acids. Germline trimming cut 1 base from V and 1 base from J; bases unmatched to any gene: 7. CDR1 and CDR2 (germline): SGHVS, FQNEAQ. This CDR3 reads CASSLGPSGLRTDTQYF. The CDR3 DNA reads as TGTGCCAGCAGCTTAGGGCCTAGCGGGTTACGCACAGATACGCAGTATTTT.

This clonotype has a count of ten or more. The chain links TRBV5-8 to TRBJ2-3; 7 bases match TRBD2. Trimming took 4 bases from V and 4 from J; bases not matched to a gene: 15. The CDR3 covers 17 residues. Germline V lookup: CDR1 SGHTS, CDR2 YDEGEE. The DNA for the CDR3 is TGTGCCAGCAGCCCCCCCCCCGGACTAGGAATCGCAGATACGCAGTATTTT. This sequence encodes CASSPPPGLGIADTQYF.

The chain combines TRBV24-1 with TRBJ2-5; 12 bases align to TRBD1. V gave up 3 bases and J gave up 3 bases; unmatched junction bases: 10. Germline CDR1 is KGHDR and CDR2 is SFDVKD. This CDR3 contains 18 residues. CDR3 residues: CATSDRGQGARGKETQYF. CDR3 DNA: TGTGCCACCAGTGATCGGGGACAGGGGGCTCGGGGGAAAGAGACCCAGTACTTC.